This TCR beta chain was observed in a study of CD8+ T cells in alopecia areata (dated by TCRdb to between 2018 and 2020). About the study as a whole: The study used high-throughput TCRbeta sequencing to examine T cell clonal expansion in alopecia areata, in both the C3H/HeJ mouse model and human patients. TCRbeta CDR3 regions were amplified by immunoSEQ multiplex PCR with 35 Vbeta forward and 13 Jbeta reverse primers. Scalp clonality was compared among normal scalp (n=4), patchy alopecia areata scalp (n=8), and alopecia totalis/universalis scalp (n=8). Human TCRbeta sequencing covered scalp tissue and sorted CD4+ and CD8+ peripheral blood T cells from patchy and totalis/universalis alopecia areata patients and healthy controls. RNA was extracted with the PAXgene miRNA kit for fixed scalp, the miRNeasy kit for PBMCs, and the RNeasy kit for mouse skin.

Trimming accounts for 4 bases at V and 9 bases at J, while the number of junction bases matched to no gene is 7. The CDR3 covers 14 residues, taking in both the cysteine and the phenylalanine. CDR3 DNA is the only sequence kept; it has 42 bases, read in frame from the first base. The germline V gene yields SGDLS for CDR1 and YYNGEE for CDR2. Peripheral blood and lesional scalp punch biopsies were obtained from patients with alopecia areata. After PBMCs were isolated by density centrifugation and stained for CD3, CD4 and CD8, a FACSAria was used to sort CD4+ and CD8+ T cells. Untreated alopecia areata patients were recruited as part of a multicenter biomarker study. In roughly 5 patients from the biomarker study, the blood CD8+ T cells went through an additional sort into NKG2D-low and NKG2D-high fractions. Concerning this clone itself: The specificity of this receptor is unknown. No per-base quality is available; no much larger clone lies one base away.

The library was prepared using the immunoSEQ multiplex PCR assay. To provide template for TCR sequencing, every sample had RNA extracted and reverse transcribed into cDNA. First-strand cDNA was synthesized with SuperScript III using a 2:1 mix of oligo-dT and random hexamers. A synthetic immune receptor repertoire was used to assess amplification bias, and residual bias was removed computationally. The published analysis was carried out like this. After raw reads were preprocessed to remove errors, the CDR3 was defined following IMGT conventions as running from the conserved cysteine to phenylalanine. Clonality was computed by normalizing Shannon entropy by log2 of the number of productive unique TCRs and subtracting the result from 1. Scalp TCRbeta sequences were cross-referenced with sorted blood CD4 and CD8 repertoires so that the CD4 or CD8 identity of scalp clones could be inferred. Entries here come from immuneACCESS through TCRdb and include only in-frame sequences with V and J called. Some clones fail to appear in such tables; in the studies checked, an unresolved V gene covers under half of the shortfall, and the cause of the remainder is unknown. Clonal size and the V and J genes are those of that table, whereas D and trimming came from the DNA. For this sample there are around 29,000 clones; 62% appear just once. The ten largest clones take up 15% to 20% of the sample.

What the authors observed across the whole study: Higher clonality and more expanded CD8+ clones were observed in lesional scalp than in normal scalp, particularly in alopecia totalis/universalis, a finding suggestive of antigenic drive. Compared with mice, TCR sequences shared between patients were less clear, possibly partly because of HLA diversity across the patient population. Resident alphabeta T cells in normal human skin are also sequenced, complicating scalp TCR repertoire analysis, unlike mouse skin dominated by gammadelta T cells.

Material: NKG2D-high CD8+ T cells sorted from blood. The cell subset or site label corresponds to: sorted CD8+ NKG2D-high blood T cells. This TCR was recovered from a human donor with alopecia areata. The chain uses TRBV9 and TRBJ2-1; TRBD1 fits 10 bases in the junction. This receptor carries the CDR3 CASSPGTGESEQFF. The nucleotide sequence is given as TGTGCCAGCAGCCCAGGGACAGGGGAAAGTGAGCAGTTCTTC.